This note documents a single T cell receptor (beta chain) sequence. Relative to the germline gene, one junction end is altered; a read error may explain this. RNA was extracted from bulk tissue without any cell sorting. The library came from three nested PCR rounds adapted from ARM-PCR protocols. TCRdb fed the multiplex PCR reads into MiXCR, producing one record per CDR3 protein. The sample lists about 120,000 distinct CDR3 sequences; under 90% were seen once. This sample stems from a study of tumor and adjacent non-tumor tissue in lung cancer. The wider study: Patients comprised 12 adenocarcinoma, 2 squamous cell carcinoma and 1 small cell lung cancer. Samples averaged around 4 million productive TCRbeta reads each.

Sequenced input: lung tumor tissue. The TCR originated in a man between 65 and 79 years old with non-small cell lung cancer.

This CDR3 is CASSEPPLVHEQYF. CDR3 bases: TGCGCCAGTAGTGAGCCTCCACTAGTACATGAGCAGTACTTC. The chain employs TRBV10-2 and TRBJ2-1; D is perhaps TRBD2 (5 bases). Judging by the DNA end, TRBJ2-7 fits better; the J call may be wrong. CDR1 and CDR2 from the germline V gene are WSHSY and SAAADI. CDR3 size: 14 residues.